The 14 T cell receptor beta chains listed next were all sequenced from one sample in a study of blood T cell repertoires in COVID-19. Generated by immunoSEQ multiplex PCR, the TCRdb table keeps only in-frame clones and is missing some. The repertoire includes under 250,000 clones, more than 80% of them detected once, and approximately 3.4% sits in the top ten. The material sequenced was PBMCs or T cells enriched from blood (not recorded which). Every receptor here comes from a woman aged 18-29 years in a cohort exposed to, infected with or recovered from COVID-19 (not recorded which).

V and J are TRBV5-1 and TRBJ1-2, with a weak D call TRBD1 (6 bases). Germline V gene lookup returns CDR1 SGHRS and CDR2 YFSETQ. Trimming shortened V by 5 bases and J by 4 bases, and 15 bases separated the two germline ends. The CDR3 is 14 amino acids. The CDR3 region has the DNA TGCGCCAGCAGGGTACCGGGACAACTCTATGGCTACACCTTC. Protein sequence: CASRVPGQLYGYTF.

The rearrangement uses TRBV5-4 and TRBJ2-5; 13 bases are a match to TRBD2. This CDR3 is 15 amino acids long. V was clipped by 3 bases and J by 2 bases; unmatched bases: 1. Germline V lookup: CDR1 SGHNT, CDR2 YYREEE (reference sequence). DNA for the CDR3: TGTGCCAGCAGCTGGGGACTAGCGGGACAAGAGACCCAGTACTTC. Amino acids: CASSWGLAGQETQYF.

This chain uses TRBV24-1 with TRBJ2-1; 12 nucleotides match TRBD2. The length of the CDR3 is 18 residues. V gave up 9 bases and J gave up 2 bases; unmatched junction bases: 13. Looked up from germline, CDR1 is KGHDR and CDR2 is SFDVKD. This chain's CDR3 is CATSGLAGTRGAYNEQFF. The DNA for the CDR3 is TGTGCCACCTCCGGACTAGCGGGAACCCGCGGGGCCTACAATGAGCAGTTCTTC.

The V and J genes are TRBV18 and TRBJ1-1; unclear D gene. Deletions cut 2 bases from V and 0 bases from J, with 10 bases between. CDR1 is KGHSH, CDR2 LQKENI, per germline. The CDR3 consists of 15 residues. The CDR3 DNA reads TGTGCCAGCTCACCAGAGGTCGGCATGAACACTGAAGCTTTCTTT. The encoded protein is CASSPEVGMNTEAFF.

The rearrangement joins TRBV4-1 to TRBJ2-3; TRBD2 matches 12 bases. J was trimmed by 0 bases and V by 5 bases; bases with no gene match: 6. Germline CDR1 MGHRA, CDR2 YSYEKL. The CDR3 has 17 amino acids. The CDR3 sequence: CASSRGGTSGSTDTQYF. The CDR3 nucleotides are TGCGCCAGCAGCAGGGGGGGGACTAGCGGGAGCACAGATACGCAGTATTTT.

The table lists this clone with a count of one. The genes are TRBV10-3 and TRBJ2-1; TRBD2 aligns across 11 bases. Trimming cost V 2 bases and J 4 bases; bases outside gene matches: 1. The CDR3 runs 15 residues. Germline V gene data show CDR1 as ENHRY and CDR2 as SYGVKD. The CDR3 DNA is TGTGCCATCAGTGAGGCTAGCGGGAGGTACAATGAGCAGTTCTTC. It yields the protein CAISEASGRYNEQFF.

The V gene is TRBV6-5, the J gene TRBJ1-4; TRBD1 aligns across 7 bases. J gave up 8 bases and V 5 bases, and 11 bases lay outside the gene matches. CDR3 length: 15 amino acids. From germline, CDR1 is MNHEY and CDR2 SVGAGI. CDR3 sequence (DNA): TGTGCCAGCAGTAGGGGGCGGGGACCAAACGAAAAACTGTTTTTT. Translating gives CASSRGRGPNEKLFF.

This CDR3 reads CASSPRPGQGNSPLHF. The DNA for the CDR3 is TGTGCCAGCAGCCCAAGGCCGGGACAGGGGAACTCACCCCTCCACTTT. The V and J genes are TRBV27 and TRBJ1-6; 10 bases are shared with TRBD1. From germline, CDR1 is MNHEY and CDR2 SMNVEV (reference sequence). This CDR3 spans 16 amino acids. V lost 6 bases to trimming and J lost 10 bases; unmatched junction nucleotides: 12.

This clone was found once. This chain links TRBV9 with TRBJ2-2, with D possibly matching TRBD2 (5 bases). The germline CDR1 and CDR2 sequences are SGDLS and YYNGEE. The CDR3 runs to 15 residues. V was cut by 6 bases and J by 2 bases, with 14 bases left in between. The CDR3, as DNA: TGTGCCAGCACCCCTACGGGATCCAACACCGGGGAGCTGTTTTTT. The encoded protein is CASTPTGSNTGELFF.

In regard to this clone: Additional DNA sequences in this sample encode the identical CDR3. This sequence joins TRBV19 and TRBJ2-7; D might be TRBD1 (5 bases). Germline V gives CDR1 LNHDA, CDR2 SQIVND (reference sequence). The CDR3 contains 13 residues. Trimming stripped 0 bases from V and 3 bases from J, with 6 bases between. The CDR3 bases are TGTGCCAGTAGTATAGACAGGGACTACGAGCAGTACTTC. Protein sequence: CASSIDRDYEQYF. The full variable domain, with the rest looked up from reference TRBV19 and TRBJ2-7, is DGGITQSPKYLFRKEGQNVTLSCEQNLNHDAMYWYRQDPGQGLRLIYYSQIVNDFQKGDIAEGYSVSREKKESFPLTVTSAQKNPTAFYLCASSIDRDYEQYFGPGTRLTVT.

The chain employs TRBV19 and TRBJ1-5, with 7 positions matching TRBD1. V shed 1 base, J shed 2 bases, and the junction held 2 bases outside the gene matches. The length of the CDR3 is 15 residues. Germline lookup yields CDR1 LNHDA and CDR2 SQIVND (reference sequence). CDR3 in amino acids: CASSIGGQGNQPQHF. DNA for the CDR3: TGTGCCAGTAGTATAGGTGGACAGGGCAATCAGCCCCAGCATTTT.

This clone was counted once. The rearrangement links TRBV5-1 to TRBJ2-7; 9 bases are a match to TRBD1. V trimming: 2 bases; J trimming: 3 bases; junction bases outside the gene matches: 9. Germline CDR1 and CDR2: SGHRS and YFSETQ. The CDR3 has 16 residues. The CDR3 DNA reads TGCGCCAGCAGCTTCGAAGGGACAGGGTTCGACTACGAGCAGTACTTC. Residues: CASSFEGTGFDYEQYF.

The chain links TRBV3-1 (or the pseudogene TRBV3-2) to TRBJ1-5; D is ambiguous. Per germline, CDR1 LGHDT and CDR2 YNNKEL (reference sequence). The CDR3 covers 15 residues. V was pared by 0 bases and J by 1 base, with 7 bases between. The CDR3 DNA follows: TGTGCCAGCAGCCAAGATACGGGGAGCAATCAGCCCCAGCATTTT. Translating gives CASSQDTGSNQPQHF.

This chain links TRBV10-3 with TRBJ2-3; 9 bases match TRBD2. This CDR3 has 15 amino acids. Per the germline V gene, CDR1 is ENHRY and CDR2 is SYGVKD. The V and J ends lost 4 bases and 4 bases, in that order; junction bases with no gene match: 6. The CDR3 loop is CAISVAGVTADTQYF. The CDR3 DNA follows: TGTGCCATCAGTGTAGCGGGGGTTACGGCAGATACGCAGTATTTT.